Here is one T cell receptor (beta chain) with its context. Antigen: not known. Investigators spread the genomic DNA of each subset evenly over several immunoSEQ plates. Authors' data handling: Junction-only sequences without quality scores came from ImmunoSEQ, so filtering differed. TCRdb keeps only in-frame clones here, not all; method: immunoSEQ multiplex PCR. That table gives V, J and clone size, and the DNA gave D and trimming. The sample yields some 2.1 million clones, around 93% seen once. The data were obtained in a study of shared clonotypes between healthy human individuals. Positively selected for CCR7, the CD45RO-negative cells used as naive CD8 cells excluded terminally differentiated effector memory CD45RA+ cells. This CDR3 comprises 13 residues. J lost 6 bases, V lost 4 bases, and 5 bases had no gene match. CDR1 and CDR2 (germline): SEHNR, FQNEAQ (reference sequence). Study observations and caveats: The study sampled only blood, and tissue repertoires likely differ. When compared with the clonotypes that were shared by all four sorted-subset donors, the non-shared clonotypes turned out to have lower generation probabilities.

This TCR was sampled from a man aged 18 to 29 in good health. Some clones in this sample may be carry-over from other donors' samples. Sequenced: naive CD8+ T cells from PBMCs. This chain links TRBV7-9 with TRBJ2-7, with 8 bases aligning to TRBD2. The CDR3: CASSSSGGGEQYF. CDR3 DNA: TGTGCCAGCAGCTCCAGCGGGGGCGGCGAGCAGTACTTC.